This TCR beta chain was sequenced in a study of blood T cell repertoires in COVID-19. At the level of the study: From the United States, Italy and Spain came samples of acute and convalescent COVID-19. Sources were T cells, B-cell-depleted T cells, or PBMCs; the material itself was cDNA or gDNA.

Under the authors' procedure: Using reference gene primer amplification, nucleated cell counts were estimated. The data were produced by immunoSEQ multiplex PCR, yet TCRdb's version contains in-frame clones alone and is incomplete. D and trimming come from the DNA, and the V and J calls and clone size come from that table. The table has some 59,000 clones, roughly 81% seen once. This clone turned up a few times. CDR1 is LNHNV and CDR2 is YYDKDF in the germline V gene (reference sequence). The trim removed 0 bases at V and 8 bases at J, leaving 5 bases unmatched. The CDR3 is made up of 16 amino acids. This sequence joins TRBV15 and TRBJ1-6; 9 bases match TRBD1. The sequence was collected from a woman between 55 and 75 years old with acute or convalescent COVID-19. The sequencing sample was made of peripheral blood. This chain's CDR3 is CATSRDFRQGDSPLHF. DNA of the CDR3: TGTGCCACCAGCAGAGATTTTCGACAGGGGGATTCACCCCTCCACTTT.